A selection of T cell receptor beta chains follows, all from one sample in a study of blood T cell repertoires in COVID-19. Assay used: immunoSEQ multiplex PCR; TCRdb lists only in-frame clones, some missing. The sample comprises roughly 70,000 clones, 88% of which are singletons, and over 3% rests with the top ten. The sequenced sample was peripheral blood. The receptor source for this set is an older man with acute or convalescent COVID-19. CDR3s include the opening cysteine and the closing phenylalanine or tryptophan.

V	J	CDR3
TRBV27	TRBJ2-2	CATKYFGQGANTGELFF
TRBV6-6	TRBJ2-7	CASSYRTGALGEQYF
TRBV6-5	TRBJ1-1	CASSYSIERFTEAFF
TRBV9	TRBJ1-4	CASSDGGSTNEKLFF
TRBV30	TRBJ1-4	CAWSHRGVPEKLFF
TRBV28	TRBJ1-5	CASSPQGARALNQPQHF
TRBV7-3	TRBJ2-3	CASSLVAGGSDTQYF
TRBV3-1/TRBV3-2	TRBJ2-2	CASSQAATGAANTGELFF
TRBV3-1/TRBV3-2	TRBJ1-2	CASEGQGRFSGYTF
TRBV27	TRBJ1-3	CASSLYGHGSGNTIYF
TRBV28	TRBJ2-7	CASKIGDEQYF
TRBV7-8	TRBJ2-7	CASRKGDSSYEQYF
TRBV19	TRBJ1-1	CASSIITGNTEAFF